This record covers a single T cell receptor (beta chain). The V segment lost 0 bases and the J segment 2 bases; nucleotides outside the gene matches: 10. The germline V gene has CDR1 SGHRS and CDR2 YFSETQ. This CDR3 contains 18 residues. In the authors' workflow: Amplification with reference gene primers provided the estimates of nucleated cell counts. TCRdb's copy holds only in-frame clones and misses some; the assay was immunoSEQ multiplex PCR. D and trimming were read from the DNA, whereas the V and J calls and clone size are those reported in that table. The table lists 39,000 or so clones, 70% to 90% of them singletons. This record comes from a study of blood T cell repertoires in COVID-19. Study-level background: The samples span acute and convalescent COVID-19 from the United States, Italy and Spain.

This sequence was found in a human donor in a cohort sampled during active COVID-19. The chain combines TRBV5-1 with TRBJ1-4; TRBD1 matches 7 bases. The specimen was peripheral blood. CDR3 nucleotides: TGCGCCAGCAGCTTGGAACGAGGGGGCACTTTTACTAATGAAAAACTGTTTTTT. Amino acids: CASSLERGGTFTNEKLFF.